These 22 T cell receptor beta chains originate from one sample sequenced in a study of blood T cell repertoires in COVID-19. Measured with immunoSEQ multiplex PCR; TCRdb has only the in-frame clones, and not every one. The repertoire has about 100,000 clones, more than 65% of them found once; the top ten carry around an eighth. The sample was peripheral blood. Every receptor here comes from a woman aged 70-85 years with acute or convalescent COVID-19.

This clone has more than one count but fewer than ten. The chain has TRBV19 and TRBJ1-5; perhaps TRBD1 as D (6 bases). In germline, CDR1 is LNHDA, CDR2 SQIVND (reference sequence). The germline V and J ends were trimmed by 5 bases and 4 bases, with 15 bases remaining between them. The CDR3 has 15 residues. CDR3 DNA sequence: TGTGCCAGTAGTTCTCGGACAGACCTAAATCAGCCCCAGCATTTT. Translation gives CASSSRTDLNQPQHF.

The chain joins TRBV6-2 or TRBV6-3 to TRBJ1-5; TRBD1 is a possible D gene (5 bases). CDR3 size: 15 residues. CDR1 is MNHEY and CDR2 is SVGEGT in the germline V gene. Between the trimmed V and J ends, which lost 6 bases and 4 bases, there was a span of 16 bases. This CDR3 reads CASSQGAGPNQPQHF. The DNA for the CDR3 is TGTGCCAGCAGCCAAGGGGCAGGGCCTAATCAGCCCCAGCATTTT.

The rearrangement joins TRBV6-1 to TRBJ1-1, with D hard to call. Germline V gives CDR1 MNHNS, CDR2 SASEGT. V lost 2 bases and J lost 6, with 7 bases in between. This CDR3 is built from 12 residues. The CDR3 coding sequence is TGTGCCAGCAGTGAATACTTTCCTGAAGCTTTCTTT. Its protein product is CASSEYFPEAFF.

This chain connects TRBV27 to TRBJ2-3, with 10 bases aligning to TRBD2. Germline V gene data show CDR1 as MNHEY and CDR2 as SMNVEV (reference sequence). The CDR3 has 15 amino acids. The J segment lost 3 bases and the V segment lost 2 bases, leaving 2 bases of the junction unmatched. The CDR3: CASSLLAGVTDTQYF. As DNA, the CDR3 is TGTGCCAGCAGTTTACTAGCGGGGGTAACAGATACGCAGTATTTT.

This chain uses TRBV19 with TRBJ1-5; 10 nucleotides match TRBD1. V shed 6 bases and J 6 bases; nucleotides not matched to a gene: 11. Germline-derived CDR1 and CDR2 are LNHDA and SQIVND (reference sequence). This CDR3 region has 16 residues. The CDR3 DNA is TGTGCCAGTAGGGCCACGACGGGACAGGGGTTTCAGCCCCAGCATTTT. It encodes CASRATTGQGFQPQHF.

This sequence joins TRBV10-3 and TRBJ1-5, with D perhaps matching TRBD1 (5 bases). Trimming pared 6 bases from V and 5 bases from J, leaving 11 bases between. Germline lookup yields CDR1 ENHRY and CDR2 SYGVKD. The CDR3 is made up of 13 amino acids. CDR3 loop: CAISQGVDQPQHF. The CDR3 DNA sequence: TGTGCCATCAGCCAAGGGGTGGATCAGCCCCAGCATTTT.

J is TRBJ2-5 and V is TRBV11-3; 8 bases fit TRBD2. The J segment lost 1 base and the V segment lost 1 base, leaving 5 bases of the junction unmatched. Looked up from germline, CDR1 is SGHNT and CDR2 is YENEEA. The CDR3 contains 16 residues. CDR3: CASSLVSGGGQETQYF. CDR3 DNA sequence: TGTGCCAGCAGCTTAGTGAGCGGGGGTGGCCAAGAGACCCAGTACTTC.

The V call is TRBV29-1, the J call TRBJ1-6, with 8 nucleotides matching TRBD1. This CDR3 has 13 amino acids. V shed 6 bases and J 6 bases; nucleotides not matched to a gene: 4. Germline values: CDR1 SQVTM, CDR2 ANQGSEA. The CDR3 here is CSVRQGTNSPLHF. Written as DNA, the CDR3 is TGCAGCGTAAGACAGGGGACTAATTCACCCCTCCACTTT.

The V call is TRBV12-5, the J call TRBJ1-1; D possibly corresponds to TRBD1 (6 bases). This CDR3 has 12 amino acids. Germline loops: CDR1 LGHNT, CDR2 FRNRAP. Trimming left V 3 bases short and J 7 bases short, with 9 bases between. The CDR3 nucleotides are TGTGCTAGTGGTTTCGCAGGGGTTGAAGCTTTCTTT. It translates to CASGFAGVEAFF. The whole variable domain, filled in from reference TRBV12-5 and TRBJ1-1, reads DARVTQTPRHKVTEMGQEVTMRCQPILGHNTVFWYRQTMMQGLELLAYFRNRAPLDDSGMPKDRFSAEMPDATLATLKIQPSEPRDSAVYFCASGFAGVEAFFGQGTRLTVV.

The CDR3 here is CASSTRVLQGENSYNEQFF. DNA for the CDR3: TGTGCCAGCAGCACAAGAGTACTTCAGGGGGAGAACTCCTACAATGAGCAGTTCTTC. The V gene is TRBV9, the J gene TRBJ2-1, with 7 bases that match TRBD1. The CDR3 has 19 amino acids. Germline loops: CDR1 SGDLS, CDR2 YYNGEE. Trimming removed 4 bases from V and 0 bases from J; junction bases left unmatched: 16.

J is TRBJ1-1 and V is TRBV30; the D gene is possibly TRBD1 (6 bases). Germline V gene lookup returns CDR1 GTSNPN and CDR2 SVGIG (reference sequence). There are 13 residues in the CDR3. Trimming removed 3 bases from V and 4 bases from J, with 12 bases in between. CDR3 coding DNA: TGTGCCTGGAGAAATAGGGGGAGCACTGAAGCTTTCTTT. Its protein product is CAWRNRGSTEAFF.

The chain uses TRBV11-2 and TRBJ1-1; D unresolved. The CDR3 sequence is 15 residues long. Germline V CDR1 and CDR2: SGHAT, FQNNGV. Between the trimmed V and J ends, which lost 5 bases and 4 bases, there was a span of 17 bases. The CDR3 loop is CASSLTGSRSTEAFF. CDR3 coding DNA: TGTGCCAGCAGCCTAACGGGGTCCCGGAGCACTGAAGCTTTCTTT.

This sequence joins TRBV25-1 and TRBJ1-1; 9 nucleotides agree with TRBD1. CDR1 and CDR2 from the germline V gene are MGHDK and SYGVNS. The CDR3 is made up of 14 amino acids. Trimming at V came to 8 bases and at J to 4 bases, leaving 8 bases not matched to a gene. CDR3 nucleotide sequence: TGTGCCAGCCGGGAGACAGGGGGGGGCACTGAAGCTTTCTTT. Its translation is CASRETGGGTEAFF.

CDR3 protein: CASRTGQGSSPLHF. Written as DNA, the CDR3 is TGTGCCAGCAGGACCGGACAGGGGTCTTCACCCCTCCACTTT. This sequence joins TRBV6-6 and TRBJ1-6; 9 positions match TRBD1. The CDR3 loop spans 14 amino acids. CDR1 is MNHNY, CDR2 SVGAGI, per germline (reference sequence). With V trimmed by 6 bases and J by 9 bases, 6 bases remained unmatched.

The CDR3 loop reads CASSSQDRGRGGYTF. CDR3 DNA: TGCGCCAGCAGCTCTCAGGACAGGGGGCGAGGTGGCTACACCTTC. V is TRBV5-1 and J is TRBJ1-2, with 11 bases matching TRBD1. The V segment lost 3 bases and the J segment 7 bases; nucleotides outside the gene matches: 8. Germline V gene sequence: CDR1 SGHRS, CDR2 YFSETQ. The CDR3 spans 15 residues.

The chain is built from TRBV7-2 and TRBJ1-2, with 8 positions matching TRBD1. The germline V gene has CDR1 SGHTA and CDR2 FQGNSA. The CDR3 loop spans 13 amino acids. V shed 4 bases, J shed 8 bases, and the junction held 6 bases outside the gene matches. As DNA, the CDR3 is TGTGCCAGCAGCTCTCCCAGGGACAGGGGCTACACCTTC. Its protein is CASSSPRDRGYTF.

The chain links TRBV6-2 or TRBV6-3 to TRBJ2-3, with D perhaps matching TRBD1 (6 bases). Trimming stripped 5 bases from V and 2 bases from J, with 11 bases between. This CDR3 contains 14 residues. CDR1 is MNHEY, CDR2 SVGEGT, per germline. CDR3 nucleotide sequence: TGTGCCAGCAGTACGGGACACTACACAGATACGCAGTATTTT. Protein product: CASSTGHYTDTQYF.

The chain joins TRBV5-1 to TRBJ1-4, with TRBD1 matching over 11 bases. Per the germline V gene, CDR1 is SGHRS and CDR2 is YFSETQ. The CDR3 loop spans 14 amino acids. The ends lost 4 bases at V and 7 bases at J; junction bases unmatched: 3. The CDR3 DNA is TGCGCCAGCAGCGCCGGGACAGGGGGTGAAAAACTGTTTTTT. It is translated as CASSAGTGGEKLFF.

The V call is TRBV4-1, the J call TRBJ1-5, with 7 bases fitting TRBD1. The CDR3 totals 16 residues. The J segment lost 8 bases and the V segment lost 0 bases, leaving 10 bases of the junction unmatched. Per germline, CDR1 MGHRA and CDR2 YSYEKL. The chain's CDR3 is CASSQEGAGGDEPQHF. The CDR3 bases are TGCGCCAGCAGCCAAGAGGGGGCAGGGGGAGACGAGCCCCAGCATTTT.

The chain has TRBV28 and TRBJ1-5; D is perhaps TRBD1 (5 bases). In germline, CDR1 is MDHEN, CDR2 SYDVKM. Trimming left V 6 bases short and J 5 bases short, with 20 bases between. The CDR3 runs to 16 residues. In nucleotides, the CDR3 is TGTGCCAGCAGACTAACCGGGACGGGAGGGGATCAGCCCCAGCATTTT. Residues: CASRLTGTGGDQPQHF.

CDR3 nucleotide sequence: TGTGCCTGGAGTGCGACACGAACCAATCAGCCCCAGCATTTT. Its translation: CAWSATRTNQPQHF. The V gene is TRBV30, the J gene TRBJ1-5; D call uncertain. Trimming left V 1 base short and J 3 bases short, with 10 bases between. The CDR3 length is 14 residues. Per the germline V gene, CDR1 is GTSNPN and CDR2 is SVGIG (reference sequence).

CDR3 bases: TGTGCCAGCTCACCACCGGCTCTCCAGACCCAGTACTTC. As protein: CASSPPALQTQYF. V usage is TRBV18 and J usage is TRBJ2-5, with D unresolved. CDR3 size: 13 residues. V was trimmed by 0 bases and J by 6 bases, leaving 8 bases between them. Germline values: CDR1 KGHSH, CDR2 LQKENI. The entire variable domain, with the rest obtained from reference TRBV18 and TRBJ2-5, is as follows: NAGVMQNPRHLVRRRGQEARLRCSPMKGHSHVYWYRQLPEEGLKFMVYLQKENIIDESGMPKERFSAEFPKEGPSILRIQQVVRGDSAAYFCASSPPALQTQYFGPGTRLLVL.